This T cell receptor (beta chain) was sequenced in a study of cytomegalovirus exposure and HLA in healthy donors. The assay was immunoSEQ multiplex PCR, and TCRdb's table has in-frame clones only and misses some. The table has around 100,000 clones, less than 85% seen once. V was cut by 0 bases and J by 2 bases, with 8 bases left in between. In germline, CDR1 is LNHDA, CDR2 SQIVND (reference sequence). This CDR3 has 15 amino acids. This receptor was identified in a man between 18 and 35 years old in good health and CMV-seropositive. This chain connects TRBV19 to TRBJ1-5; D remains unclear. The sample consisted of PBMCs. This CDR3 reads CASSIEQFGNQPQHF. CDR3 nucleotide sequence: TGTGCCAGTAGTATAGAACAGTTCGGCAATCAGCCCCAGCATTTT.